Presented here are 26 T cell receptor beta chains from one specimen sequenced in a study of shared clonotypes between healthy human individuals. Assay used: immunoSEQ multiplex PCR; TCRdb lists only in-frame clones, some missing. The table lists around 1.1 million clones, 60% to 85% of them singletons, with 0.89% in the top ten. The specimen sequenced was memory CD4+ T cells from PBMCs. Subset indicated: CD45RA-negative fraction. The source is a man aged 18 to 29 in good health. Some clones in this sample may be carry-over from other donors' samples.

The V and J genes are TRBV6-5 and TRBJ2-5, with 9 bases lining up with TRBD2. This CDR3 spans 16 amino acids. CDR1 and CDR2 (germline): MNHEY, SVGAGI. Unmatched junction bases numbered 11, after V lost 2 bases and J lost 7 bases. This CDR3 is CASSYQASGTWRTQYF. CDR3 DNA: TGTGCCAGCAGTTACCAGGCTAGCGGGACGTGGCGGACCCAGTACTTC.

The gene calls are TRBV5-1 and TRBJ2-2, with 13 bases aligning to TRBD2. The CDR3 is made up of 19 amino acids. Per the germline V gene, CDR1 is SGHRS and CDR2 is YFSETQ. After removal of 3 bases from V and 0 bases from J, the junction contained 8 bases not matched to a gene. This chain's CDR3 is CASSSSTSGRAPNTGELFF. CDR3 sequence (DNA): TGCGCCAGCAGCTCCTCTACTAGCGGGAGGGCCCCGAACACCGGGGAGCTGTTTTTT.

The CDR3 loop reads CASSAPADLAYNEQFF. CDR3 nucleotide sequence: TGCGCCAGCAGCGCCCCAGCGGACTTAGCTTACAATGAGCAGTTCTTC. The chain links TRBV4-1 to TRBJ2-1; D is possibly TRBD2 (5 bases). V was shortened by 5 bases and J by 4 bases, with 18 bases between the two germline ends. In germline, CDR1 is MGHRA, CDR2 YSYEKL. CDR3 length: 16 residues.

The V and J genes are TRBV7-9 and TRBJ1-1, with TRBD1 as a possible D gene (6 bases). The CDR3 has 13 residues. V lost 1 base to trimming and J lost 8 bases, with 11 bases between them. Looked up from germline, CDR1 is SEHNR and CDR2 is FQNEAQ (reference sequence). The CDR3 DNA reads TGTGCCAGCAGCTTAGTGTCCGGGACAGAAGCTTTCTTT. It specifies CASSLVSGTEAFF.

This clone was detected only once. The V gene is TRBV28, the J gene TRBJ2-5; D is unclear. From germline, CDR1 is MDHEN and CDR2 SYDVKM. Trimming removed 5 bases at V and 1 base at J, with 11 bases between. There are 14 residues in the CDR3. CDR3 nucleotide sequence: TGTGCCAGCAGTCCCCCCCCGACCCAAGAGACCCAGTACTTC. Its protein is CASSPPPTQETQYF.

This clone appeared a few times. The genes are TRBV11-2 and TRBJ1-2; D uncertain. Deletions cut 4 bases from V and 3 bases from J, with 12 bases between. This CDR3 region has 14 residues. Germline V gives CDR1 SGHAT, CDR2 FQNNGV. This CDR3 is CASSSPRRDYGYTF. CDR3 DNA sequence: TGTGCCAGCAGCTCACCTCGCCGGGACTATGGCTACACCTTC.

The V call is TRBV7-9, the J call TRBJ1-2, with 7 bases fitting TRBD1. Germline values: CDR1 SEHNR, CDR2 FQNEAQ (reference sequence). V was pared by 0 bases and J by 9 bases, with 7 bases of the junction left unmatched. The CDR3 runs 14 residues. CDR3 in DNA: TGTGCCAGCAGCTTAGCCCTGGACAGGTCCCGCTACACCTTC. It encodes CASSLALDRSRYTF.

For this clone: The sample has other DNA sequences that encode this CDR3 too. The chain is built from TRBV18 and TRBJ1-1; weak D call: TRBD1 (5 bases). V shed 3 bases and J shed 1 base, with 9 bases lying between them. The CDR3 covers 14 residues. Per the germline V gene, CDR1 is KGHSH and CDR2 is LQKENI. The chain's CDR3 is CASSPRDANTEAFF. CDR3 bases: TGTGCCAGCTCACCCCGGGACGCGAACACTGAAGCTTTCTTT.

Note on this clone: This sample also contains other DNA sequences that code for the same CDR3. This rearrangement joins TRBV5-1 to TRBJ1-3; D not resolved. CDR1 SGHRS and CDR2 YFSETQ come from the germline V gene. V lost 4 bases and J 1 base, leaving 9 bases between the germline ends. CDR3 length: 14 residues. CDR3 nucleotides: TGCGCCAGCAGCCAGACGGGGTCTGGAAACACCATATATTTT. Translating it yields CASSQTGSGNTIYF.

This clone came up a few times. The genes are TRBV7-8 and TRBJ1-1, with 9 bases that match TRBD1. Germline V gene lookup returns CDR1 SGHVS and CDR2 FQNEAQ. V shed 4 bases and J 3 bases; nucleotides not matched to a gene: 6. This CDR3 has 15 residues. DNA for the CDR3: TGTGCCAGCAGCTCCTGGGACAGGGCGGACACTGAAGCTTTCTTT. Translation gives CASSSWDRADTEAFF.

The chain employs TRBV9 and TRBJ2-1, with 11 positions matching TRBD1. The V segment lost 0 bases and the J segment 13 bases; nucleotides outside the gene matches: 9. This CDR3 comprises 15 residues. CDR1 and CDR2 (germline): SGDLS, YYNGEE. The CDR3 nucleotides read TGTGCCAGCAGCGTAGCTCAAGGACAGGGGGCGTATCAGTTCTTC. This sequence encodes CASSVAQGQGAYQFF.

This chain connects TRBV11-3 to TRBJ1-2; D ambiguous. This CDR3 is 11 amino acids long. Germline-derived CDR1 and CDR2 are SGHNT and YENEEA. V lost 5 bases, J lost 8 bases, and 9 bases lay in between. The CDR3 coding sequence is TGTGCCAGCAGCCCCCACGGCGGCTACACCTTC. Translating it yields CASSPHGGYTF.

The chain has TRBV4-1 and TRBJ2-2; D unclear. The CDR3 is 14 residues long. Germline V gene sequence: CDR1 MGHRA, CDR2 YSYEKL. V was cut by 2 bases and J by 4 bases, with 8 bases left in between. CDR3 amino acids: CASSQHSGTGELFF. In DNA, the CDR3 is TGCGCCAGCAGCCAACATAGTGGCACCGGGGAGCTGTTTTTT.

This clone was seen only once. The gene calls are TRBV6-5 and TRBJ1-5; D is perhaps TRBD1 (6 bases). CDR1 MNHEY and CDR2 SVGAGI come from the germline V gene. The CDR3 runs 15 residues. V dropped 6 bases and J dropped 5 bases, with 17 bases sitting between them. The CDR3 bases are TGTGCCAGCAGACCCTTTAGGGGGTATGATCAGCCCCAGCATTTT. Translation gives CASRPFRGYDQPQHF.

This clone was seen at least ten times. This chain uses TRBV7-2 with TRBJ2-2; 10 bases match TRBD2. CDR1 and CDR2 (germline): SGHTA, FQGNSA. V trimming: 3 bases; J trimming: 3 bases; junction bases outside the gene matches: 4. This CDR3 is 16 amino acids long. CDR3 nucleotides: TGTGCCAGCAGCTTCGAACTAGCGGGATACACCGGGGAGCTGTTTTTT. This encodes CASSFELAGYTGELFF.

This rearrangement joins TRBV7-8 to TRBJ2-3; maybe TRBD2 (5 bases). This CDR3 is built from 15 residues. The V and J ends lost 7 bases and 0 bases respectively, with 14 bases between them. Germline V gene data show CDR1 as SGHVS and CDR2 as FQNEAQ. CDR3 amino acids: CASTIQGRSTDTQYF. DNA for the CDR3: TGTGCCAGCACCATCCAAGGGAGAAGCACAGATACGCAGTATTTT.

The chain carries TRBV30 and TRBJ2-3; a possible D gene is TRBD1 (5 bases). The V and J ends lost 8 bases and 3 bases respectively, with 15 bases between them. The CDR3 totals 13 residues. The germline V gene has CDR1 GTSNPN and CDR2 SVGIG (reference sequence). CDR3 sequence: CAKTDGSTDTQYF. CDR3 coding DNA: TGTGCCAAGACAGATGGCTCTACAGATACGCAGTATTTT.

The chain carries TRBV10-2 and TRBJ1-6; tentatively, D is TRBD1 (5 bases). The CDR3 extends over 18 amino acids. The V and J ends lost 0 bases and 3 bases respectively, with 15 bases between them. Germline CDR1 reads WSHSY; CDR2 reads SAAADI. CDR3 nucleotides: TGCGCCAGCAGTGAGTCGCCCAGGGATGTAGGCTATAATTCACCCCTCCACTTT. This sequence encodes CASSESPRDVGYNSPLHF.

The J gene is TRBJ2-1, the V gene TRBV28; no reliable D call. The CDR3 length is 12 residues. V shed 5 bases and J shed 5 bases, with 7 bases lying between them. Germline CDR1 and CDR2: MDHEN and SYDVKM. The CDR3 loop is CASSTNDNEQFF. CDR3 sequence (DNA): TGTGCCAGCAGTACAAACGACAATGAGCAGTTCTTC. Using reference TRBV28 and TRBJ2-1 for the parts outside the CDR3, the full variable domain is DVKVTQSSRYLVKRTGEKVFLECVQDMDHENMFWYRQDPGLGLRLIYFSYDVKMKEKGDIPEGYSVSREKKERFSLILESASTNQTSMYLCASSTNDNEQFFGPGTRLTVL.

The rearrangement uses TRBV5-1 and TRBJ2-1; D possibly uses TRBD1 or TRBD2 (5 bases each). This CDR3 comprises 13 residues. Germline CDR1 is SGHRS and CDR2 is YFSETQ. Trimming shortened V by 2 bases and J by 6 bases, and 9 bases separated the two germline ends. CDR3 sequence: CASSFGGVNEQFF. CDR3 DNA: TGCGCCAGCAGCTTTGGGGGAGTCAATGAGCAGTTCTTC.

V usage is TRBV6-6 and J usage is TRBJ1-4; the D is unclear. CDR1 and CDR2 from the germline V gene are MNHNY and SVGAGI (reference sequence). The V and J ends lost 5 bases and 3 bases respectively, with 13 bases between them. The CDR3 extends over 15 amino acids. CDR3 loop: CASSGRGVANEKLFF. The CDR3 nucleotides are TGTGCCAGCAGTGGCCGTGGTGTCGCTAATGAAAAACTGTTTTTT.

Only a few counts were recorded for this clone. The gene calls are TRBV19 and TRBJ1-2; TRBD1 matches 8 bases. Germline lookup yields CDR1 LNHDA and CDR2 SQIVND (reference sequence). The trim removed 5 bases at V and 4 bases at J, leaving 6 bases unmatched. The CDR3 runs 14 residues. The CDR3 DNA is TGTGCCAGTAGTTTCAGGGACAGGACCTATGGCTACACCTTC. This encodes CASSFRDRTYGYTF.

The V and J genes are TRBV28 and TRBJ2-5, with D perhaps TRBD2 (6 bases). The V end lost 5 bases, the J end lost 2 bases, and 15 bases lay between the germline ends. Germline CDR1 and CDR2: MDHEN and SYDVKM. The CDR3 covers 15 residues. The chain's CDR3 is CASSRPLGGQETQYF. For the CDR3, the DNA is TGTGCCAGCAGTAGACCGTTAGGAGGGCAAGAGACCCAGTACTTC.

V is TRBV27 and J is TRBJ2-2; 8 nucleotides line up with TRBD1. Germline V lookup: CDR1 MNHEY, CDR2 SMNVEV (reference sequence). The V and J ends lost 7 bases and 6 bases, in that order; junction bases with no gene match: 10. The CDR3 is made up of 15 amino acids. Here the CDR3 reads CASTLSTGAPGELFF. For the CDR3, the DNA is TGTGCCAGCACCCTATCGACAGGGGCACCCGGGGAGCTGTTTTTT.

The chain uses TRBV4-1 and TRBJ2-2; no clear D gene. Between the trimmed V and J ends, which lost 4 bases and 1 base, there was a span of 13 bases. The V gene's germline CDR1 is MGHRA and CDR2 YSYEKL. The CDR3 totals 16 residues. The CDR3 DNA reads TGCGCCAGCAGCCGGAACAGCGCAGGGAACACCGGGGAGCTGTTTTTT. Translating gives CASSRNSAGNTGELFF.

This clone occurred many times. The rearrangement uses TRBV2 and TRBJ2-7; D might be TRBD1 or TRBD2, each matching 5 bases. V was pared by 6 bases and J by 9 bases, with 15 bases between. Germline-derived CDR1 and CDR2 are SNHLY and FYNNEI. This CDR3 is 12 amino acids long. CDR3 region: CASSPLGPRQYF. CDR3 DNA sequence: TGTGCCAGCAGCCCCTTGGGACCTCGGCAGTACTTC.